Below, 16 T cell receptor beta chains from the same sample are listed, as sequenced in a study of blood T cells in healthy people across ages. Primers used in a second PCR of roughly 6 to 11 cycles were a sample-barcoded 5' primer and a J-beta primer mix. TCRdb reprocessed the 5' RACE reads with MiXCR, giving one entry per CDR3 protein. The repertoire has roughly 900,000 distinct CDR3 sequences, 25% to 35% of them found once; the top ten carry approximately 15%. The sequenced material came from blood. The receptors originated from a woman of 80 years or more in good health.

This clonotype appeared many times. The V gene is TRBV29-1, the J gene TRBJ1-2; tentatively, D is TRBD1 (5 bases). The CDR3 covers 13 residues. V was pared by 4 bases and J by 4 bases, with 13 bases between. CDR1 and CDR2 from the germline V gene are SQVTM and ANQGSEA. CDR3 bases: TGCAGCGTTGTGGGGACCGAATCCTATGGCTACACCTTC. It specifies CSVVGTESYGYTF.

In its sample, this clonotype was seen many times. This sequence joins TRBV3-1 and TRBJ2-1; D might be TRBD1 (6 bases). Germline values: CDR1 LGHDT, CDR2 YNNKEL (reference sequence). V was shortened by 1 base and J by 7 bases, with 14 bases between the two germline ends. CDR3 length equals 15 residues. The CDR3 reads CASSQGSGGGNEQFF. CDR3 nucleotides: TGTGCCAGCAGCCAAGGTTCTGGGGGCGGGAATGAGCAGTTCTTC.

This clonotype was found many times. This CDR3 reads CASSLGTGGHSPLHF. CDR3 in DNA: TGTGCCAGCAGTCTCGGGACAGGCGGTCATTCACCCCTCCACTTT. V is TRBV11-2 and J is TRBJ1-6; 8 nucleotides match TRBD1. Germline CDR1 reads SGHAT; CDR2 reads FQNNGV. The CDR3 consists of 15 residues. After removal of 6 bases from V and 8 bases from J, the junction contained 9 bases not matched to a gene.

This clonotype was recorded at least ten times. The gene calls are TRBV16 and TRBJ2-1; a weak D match, TRBD1 (5 bases). This CDR3 is 14 amino acids long. Trimming pared 10 bases from V and 2 bases from J, leaving 15 bases between. CDR1 is KGHSY and CDR2 is FQNENV in the germline V gene. In nucleotides, the CDR3 is TGTGCCATCACGTTAGGGGCAGCCTACAATGAGCAGTTCTTC. It yields the protein CAITLGAAYNEQFF. Filled out from reference TRBV16 and TRBJ2-1, the complete variable domain reads GEEVAQTPKHLVRGEGQKAKLYCAPIKGHSYVFWYQQVLKNEFKFLISFQNENVFDETGMPKERFSAKCLPNSPCSLEIQATKLEDSAVYFCAITLGAAYNEQFFGPGTRLTVL.

The rearrangement links TRBV12-3 or TRBV12-4 to TRBJ1-1; tentative D call: TRBD1 (6 bases). The CDR3 contains 12 residues. V lost 2 bases and J 11 bases, leaving 12 bases between the germline ends. The CDR3 nucleotides are TGTGCCAGCAGTTTAATAGGGGGTGGGGCTTTCTTT. Its protein is CASSLIGGGAFF.

Worth noting for this clonotype: This clone may be a read error of a much larger clone one base away. This chain links TRBV20-1 with TRBJ2-7; 9 bases map to TRBD2. The CDR3 runs to 13 residues. CDR1 and CDR2 (germline): DFQATT, SNEGSKA (reference sequence). With V trimmed by 7 bases and J by 3 bases, 7 bases remained unmatched. CDR3 protein: CSGQGLAGYEQYF. The CDR3 region has the DNA TGCAGTGGACAGGGACTAGCTGGCTACGAGCAGTACTTC.

This clonotype was detected only a few times. J is TRBJ1-6 and V is TRBV7-9; TRBD1 is a possible D gene (6 bases). The germline V gene has CDR1 SEHNR and CDR2 FQNEAQ (reference sequence). Trimming removed 1 base at V and 7 bases at J, with 11 bases between. This CDR3 has 15 amino acids. CDR3 DNA sequence: TGTGCCAGCAGCTTAGTAGGACAGAGAAATTCACCCCTCCACTTT. It encodes CASSLVGQRNSPLHF.

In this sample, this clonotype turned up many times. A much bigger clone sits one base away, suggesting this may be a read error. V usage is TRBV5-6 and J usage is TRBJ2-1; TRBD2 is a possible D gene (5 bases). The length of the CDR3 is 14 residues. V was trimmed by 3 bases and J by 5 bases, leaving 12 bases between them. Per the germline V gene, CDR1 is SGHDT and CDR2 is YYEEEE. The CDR3 loop is CASSWEHFNNEQFF. In nucleotides, the CDR3 is TGTGCCAGCAGCTGGGAGCATTTCAACAATGAGCAGTTCTTC.

Note on this clonotype: This could be a read error, since a much larger clone is one nucleotide away. This sequence joins TRBV6-2 or TRBV6-3 and TRBJ2-6; either TRBD1 or TRBD2 may fit D (6 bases each). Between the trimmed V and J ends, which lost 5 bases and 0 bases, there was a span of 11 bases. Germline V gene lookup returns CDR1 MNHEY and CDR2 SVGEGT. The CDR3 extends over 16 amino acids. The CDR3 DNA follows: TGTGCCAGCAGTGACAGGAGGGTCTCTGGGGCCAACGTCCTGACTTTC. Its protein product is CASSDRRVSGANVLTF.

The chain carries TRBV7-8 and TRBJ1-2; TRBD1 matches at 7 bases. The germline CDR1 and CDR2 sequences are SGHVS and FQNEAQ. V dropped 1 base and J dropped 3; count of bases not matched to a gene: 8. The CDR3 is 16 amino acids. The CDR3 spells CASSLVPTQGDYGYTF. CDR3 DNA sequence: TGTGCCAGCAGCTTAGTTCCTACCCAGGGGGACTATGGCTACACCTTC.

The chain carries TRBV20-1 and TRBJ2-1; 9 bases match TRBD2. CDR3 length: 11 residues. V lost 3 bases and J lost 10; bases outside the gene matches: 1. Germline lookup yields CDR1 DFQATT and CDR2 SNEGSKA (reference sequence). The CDR3 bases are TGCAGTGCTAGCCTAGCGGGGGAGCAGTTCTTC. It codes for CSASLAGEQFF.

This clonotype appeared many times. The chain joins TRBV6-2 or TRBV6-3 to TRBJ2-5; 14 bases are shared with TRBD2. This CDR3 has 17 residues. The V gene end was trimmed by 2 bases and the J gene end by 5 bases; junction bases not matched to a gene: 7. Germline V lookup: CDR1 MNHEY, CDR2 SVGEGT. CDR3 nucleotide sequence: TGTGCCAGCAGTTACCCAAGACTAGCGGGGGGGCAGGAGACCCAGTACTTC. Translating gives CASSYPRLAGGQETQYF.

As regards this clonotype: This sequence may be a read error, since a much larger clone differs from it by one base. The gene calls are TRBV5-1 and TRBJ2-5, with D perhaps matching TRBD2 (6 bases). Germline lookup yields CDR1 SGHRS and CDR2 YFSETQ. The germline V and J ends were trimmed by 3 bases and 1 base, with 13 bases remaining between them. This CDR3 is built from 15 residues. CDR3 bases: TGCGCCAGCAGCTGGGGGGTGGGGACCCAAGAGACCCAGTACTTC. Amino acid sequence: CASSWGVGTQETQYF. The full variable domain, completed using reference TRBV5-1 and TRBJ2-5, is KAGVTQTPRYLIKTRGQQVTLSCSPISGHRSVSWYQQTPGQGLQFLFEYFSETQRNKGNFPGRFSGRQFSNSRSEMNVSTLELGDSALYLCASSWGVGTQETQYFGPGTRLLVL.

This clonotype showed up just a few times. This sequence joins TRBV25-1 and TRBJ1-2; tentatively, D is TRBD1 (5 bases). V was shortened by 0 bases and J by 4 bases, with 9 bases between the two germline ends. The CDR3 spans 14 residues. CDR1 and CDR2 (germline): MGHDK, SYGVNS. CDR3 in amino acids: CASSEYWDPYGYTF. CDR3 in DNA: TGTGCCAGCAGTGAATATTGGGACCCCTATGGCTACACCTTC.

This clonotype was seen at least ten times. CDR3 sequence: CASSQNLRTSTDTQYF. The CDR3 DNA reads TGTGCCAGCAGCCAAAATCTCAGGACCAGCACAGATACGCAGTATTTT. The chain employs TRBV3-1 and TRBJ2-3; D is unclear. Trimming removed 2 bases at V and 0 bases at J, with 12 bases between. Germline CDR1 LGHDT, CDR2 YNNKEL (reference sequence). This CDR3 is built from 16 residues.

This clonotype was found many times. The gene calls are TRBV6-1 and TRBJ2-3; TRBD2 aligns across 7 bases. Germline lookup yields CDR1 MNHNS and CDR2 SASEGT. The CDR3 extends over 14 amino acids. Trimming removed 4 bases from V and 4 bases from J; junction bases left unmatched: 5. CDR3 sequence reads: CASSGAGRPDTQYF. DNA for the CDR3: TGTGCCAGCAGTGGAGCGGGGCGCCCAGATACGCAGTATTTT.